Sequencing of this T cell receptor (beta chain) was carried out in a study of T cells in Graves' hyperthyroidism and ophthalmopathy. Using RNA transcripts as the source, TCR beta CDR3 regions were amplified. RT-PCR in the first round (using the HTBI primer set) targeted the TCR CDR3. MiXCR was run by TCRdb on the multiplex PCR reads, yielding one entry per CDR3 protein. The sample yields around 280,000 distinct CDR3 sequences, roughly 15% seen once. Germline CDR1 is MNHEY and CDR2 is SVGEGT. J lost 1 base, V lost 5 bases, and 6 bases had no gene match. The length of the CDR3 is 16 residues. The study left out patients who had uncontrolled infection, other autoimmune disease, pregnancy or lactation. Fresh peripheral blood, about 9.6 ml, yielded the PBMCs.

This clonotype originated in a middle-aged woman with Graves' hyperthyroidism. The J gene is TRBJ2-2, the V gene TRBV6-2 or TRBV6-3; 8 bases match TRBD1. Sample: blood. Here the CDR3 reads CASSDPGTGNTGELFF. In nucleotides, the CDR3 is TGTGCCAGCAGTGACCCCGGGACAGGGAACACCGGGGAGCTGTTTTTT.